Sequencing of this TCR beta chain was carried out in a study of chemoradiotherapy in HPV16-positive cancers. With regard to this clone: The target antigen is unknown.

General study findings and limits: Non-HPV-specific T cells did not expand in tumors during treatment, whereas candidate HPV-specific clones and E7-related motifs did.

CDR1 MNHNY and CDR2 SVGAGI come from the germline V gene (reference sequence). V was cut by 6 bases and J by 10 bases, with 10 bases left in between. This CDR3 contains 11 residues. Clones were read by immunoSEQ multiplex PCR, and TCRdb kept only the in-frame ones, dropping some. The repertoire has about 14,000 clones, over 85% of them found once; the top ten carry around 4%. The gene calls are TRBV6-6 and TRBJ2-1, with unresolved D. The sequenced sample was tumor tissue, obtained from a patient who underwent chemoradiotherapy. This receptor was identified in a human donor with HPV-associated anogenital cancer. CDR3 region: CASSPGEEQFF. Written as DNA, the CDR3 is TGTGCCAGCAGCCCCGGCGAGGAGCAGTTCTTC.